Listed below are T cell receptor beta chains from one sample, sequenced in a study of cytomegalovirus exposure and HLA in healthy donors. Sequencing was performed with immunoSEQ multiplex PCR; in TCRdb, only in-frame clones are kept and a portion is missing. This sample carries more than 65,000 clones, about 70% of them seen once, and the ten largest clones take 2.5% to 3.5%. Sequencing input: PBMCs. These receptors all come from a middle-aged man in good health and CMV-seronegative. CDR3s leave out the opening cysteine and the closing phenylalanine or tryptophan. D genes are given only for firm matches.

d_call | v_call | cdr3_aa
NA | TRBV10-3 | AISEAGGGSYNEQF
NA | TRBV9 | ASSASVSNQPQH
TRBD1 | TRBV12-5 | ASGLDRDRGRGAF
NA | TRBV27 | ASSFRGSPLH
NA | TRBV27 | ASSKTGPGANVLT
TRBD1 | TRBV28 | ASRSQGGYDYT
NA | TRBV9 | ASSPMERQYTEAF
NA | TRBV7-2 | ASSLQSLAGVTNEQF
TRBD1 | TRBV5-5 | ASSIQGATNEKLF
NA | TRBV11-3 | ASSSRQSSYNEQF
TRBD2 | TRBV6-6 | ASSSSGGPPV
NA | TRBV5-4 | ASSVGPPSGGELF
NA | TRBV15 | ATSSDRQSEAF
TRBD1 | TRBV7-8 | ASSLSSPSTGAYEQY
TRBD1 | TRBV29-1 | SVEDRDRDSGANYGYT
TRBD1 | TRBV6-5 | ASSRGQGAYSPLH
TRBD2 | TRBV6-4 | ASSEEAAGGPHTGELF
NA | TRBV18 | ASSPRRGMTDTQY
NA | TRBV5-6 | ASSQDSPYGYT
TRBD1 | TRBV4-2 | ASSPRGQGSYAF
NA | TRBV20-1 | SAAQQGTQY
TRBD2 | TRBV5-6 | ASSSRLAGAFTETQY
NA | TRBV30 | AWSRQGNQPQH
NA | TRBV6-1 | ASSEGGGANYGYT
TRBD1 | TRBV7-9 | ASSFGDRRNTEAF
NA | TRBV7-9 | ASSSMPGAGVNEQY
TRBD1 | TRBV19 | ASSPRDSLVSYEQY
TRBD1 | TRBV6-1 | ASSEGTGQDEQY
NA | TRBV6-5 | ASRAPSGDTGELF
TRBD2 | TRBV4-3 | ASSQDYPGGSGWTQY
TRBD1 | TRBV7-9 | ASSPGNRGTDTQY
TRBD2 | TRBV27 | ASAGGGIDTGELF
NA | TRBV7-3 | ASSLNHAAADTQY
NA | TRBV28 | ASSPPRFSNTEAF
NA | TRBV18 | ASSPRHDYEQY
TRBD1 | TRBV19 | ASSMAGGAYEQY
TRBD1 | TRBV6-5 | ASSYGARGWGYT
TRBD2 | TRBV5-1 | ASSFRSEVAGTSYEQY
TRBD1 | TRBV7-9 | ASSPGTGERPQH
TRBD1 | TRBV19 | ASSSTNRGYEQY
NA | TRBV27 | ASRSGRHEQY
TRBD2 | TRBV27 | ASSLRLAGSYNEQF
NA | TRBV27 | ASSVYHEQF
NA | TRBV4-3 | ASSQEARGYEQY
NA | TRBV2 | ASSDTQRADPEAF
TRBD2 | TRBV7-2 | ASSPGLAGSTQY
TRBD2 | TRBV19 | ASSMGRASYNEQF
TRBD1 | TRBV4-1 | ASRDISVRTGAISNYGYT
NA | TRBV7-6 | ASSSNPTHPRGVGGYT
NA | TRBV29-1 | SVRVDPGETQY
NA | TRBV7-6 | ASSSGSGWSTEAF
TRBD1 | TRBV5-1 | ASSLRTGDTDTQY
NA | TRBV11-2 | ASSLTGSNQPQH